This T cell receptor beta chain was identified in a study of shared clonotypes between healthy human individuals. Assay used: immunoSEQ multiplex PCR; TCRdb lists only in-frame clones, some missing. The sample lists 1.5 million to 2.5 million clones, about 95% occurring once. Positive CCR7 selection of CD45RO-negative cells yielded the naive CD8 cells, and terminally differentiated effector memory CD45RA+ cells were excluded. This clone was found once. Antigen specificity is unknown. The CDR3 sequence is 14 residues long. Germline CDR1 is GTSNPN and CDR2 is SVGIG (reference sequence). V was cut by 4 bases and J by 2 bases, with 12 bases left in between. Findings and caveats of the study: The study found about 5.1% of naive CD4 clonotypes shared across several donors. Rarefaction showed that sequencing of sorted subsets was incomplete (despite large depth).

The material sequenced was naive CD8+ T cells sorted from blood. The chain joins TRBV30 to TRBJ2-1; maybe TRBD2 (5 bases). This sequence was found in a man between 18 and 29 years old in good health. The CDR3 loop is CAWIPIATYNEQFF. Written as DNA, the CDR3 is TGTGCCTGGATTCCAATAGCGACCTACAATGAGCAGTTCTTC.